The next 25 T cell receptor beta chains were all read from a single sample in a study of human T cells and chemical hapten exposure. Noted time point: patch test 3, about 24 weeks after DPC sensitization. Treatment defined: therapeutic diphenylcyclopropenone sensitization with weekly scalp DPC. A single record per CDR3 protein comes from TCRdb applying MiXCR to the RACE reads. The profile shows about 82,000 distinct CDR3 sequences, 10% to 15% of them singletons. The source was whole blood, collected in connection with sensitization to the hapten diphenylcyclopropenone (DPC). These receptors all come from a woman aged 50 to 65 with alopecia areata. Some clones in this sample may be carry-over from other donors' samples.

In this sample, this clonotype turned up a few times. This sequence joins TRBV29-1 and TRBJ1-1, with TRBD1 matching 8 bases. J gave up 2 bases and V 3 bases, and 5 bases lay outside the gene matches. Germline values: CDR1 SQVTM, CDR2 ANQGSEA. The length of the CDR3 is 14 residues. The CDR3, as DNA: TGCAGCGTTGATCTACAGGGGGACAACACTGAAGCTTTCTTT. Amino acids: CSVDLQGDNTEAFF. The variable domain in full, completed from reference TRBV29-1 and TRBJ1-1, reads SAVISQKPSRDICQRGTSLTIQCQVDSQVTMMFWYRQQPGQSLTLIATANQGSEATYESGFVIDKFPISRPNLTFSTLTVSNMSPEDSSIYLCSVDLQGDNTEAFFGQGTRLTVV.

Ten or more counts support this clonotype. The genes are TRBV29-1 and TRBJ2-3; the D gene is possibly TRBD2 (5 bases). Trimming shortened V by 3 bases and J by 1 base, and 5 bases separated the two germline ends. There are 12 residues in the CDR3. Germline-derived CDR1 and CDR2 are SQVTM and ANQGSEA. The CDR3 region has the DNA TGCAGCGTTGAGGAGGGCACAGATACGCAGTATTTT. Protein product: CSVEEGTDTQYF.

This clonotype has a count of ten or more. The V gene is TRBV29-1, the J gene TRBJ2-2, with D unresolved. CDR1 and CDR2 from the germline V gene are SQVTM and ANQGSEA. The CDR3 consists of 14 residues. The V end lost 6 bases, the J end lost 2 bases, and 13 bases lay between the germline ends. The CDR3, as DNA: TGCAGCGTAAAAGCCCGAATTAACACCGGGGAGCTGTTTTTT. This codes for CSVKARINTGELFF.

This clonotype was observed many times. The chain links TRBV5-1 to TRBJ2-5; D might be TRBD1 or TRBD2, each matching 6 bases. The CDR3 runs 15 residues. Per the germline V gene, CDR1 is SGHRS and CDR2 is YFSETQ. V dropped 4 bases and J dropped 1 base, with 14 bases sitting between them. CDR3 nucleotides: TGCGCCAGCAGCCCCGGAGGGGGGTTCCAAGAGACCCAGTACTTC. Translation: CASSPGGGFQETQYF.

This clonotype has only a few counts. The chain is built from TRBV20-1 and TRBJ2-3, with 8 nucleotides matching TRBD2. J was trimmed by 2 bases and V by 4 bases; bases with no gene match: 5. This CDR3 is built from 14 residues. From germline, CDR1 is DFQATT and CDR2 SNEGSKA (reference sequence). The CDR3 region has the DNA TGCAGTGCTATCCGGACTAGCCCCACAGATACGCAGTATTTT. Its protein product is CSAIRTSPTDTQYF.

This clonotype was recorded many times. The chain recombines TRBV6-1 with TRBJ2-3; TRBD2 is a possible D gene (5 bases). Germline-derived CDR1 and CDR2 are MNHNS and SASEGT. This CDR3 is 13 amino acids long. The germline V and J ends were trimmed by 8 bases and 10 bases, with 19 bases remaining between them. This chain's CDR3 is CASGGSPSLAQYF. Written as DNA, the CDR3 is TGTGCCAGCGGAGGTTCGCCCTCCCTTGCGCAGTATTTT.

The chain joins TRBV29-1 to TRBJ1-5; no clear D. The CDR3 extends over 12 amino acids. Per the germline V gene, CDR1 is SQVTM and CDR2 is ANQGSEA. V lost 7 bases and J lost 2, with 9 bases in between. The CDR3 sequence: CSGGEGNQPQHF. CDR3 coding DNA: TGCAGCGGTGGGGAGGGCAATCAGCCCCAGCATTTT.

This clonotype was detected a few times. The chain links TRBV2 to TRBJ2-1, with TRBD2 matching over 12 bases. The V and J ends lost 2 bases and 6 bases, in that order; junction bases with no gene match: 5. This CDR3 is built from 16 residues. From germline, CDR1 is SNHLY and CDR2 FYNNEI. Here the CDR3 reads CASSERSSGRVNEQFF. The CDR3 nucleotides are TGTGCCAGCAGTGAAAGGTCTAGCGGGAGGGTCAATGAGCAGTTCTTC.

This clonotype has a count of ten or more. The V and J genes are TRBV6-2 or TRBV6-3 and TRBJ2-7; a weak D match, TRBD2 (6 bases). Trimming shortened V by 2 bases and J by 0 bases, and 11 bases separated the two germline ends. Germline V gene lookup returns CDR1 MNHEY and CDR2 SVGEGT. The CDR3 runs to 15 residues. CDR3 coding DNA: TGTGCCAGCAGTTACGTGCGCGGGGACTCCTACGAGCAGTACTTC. This encodes CASSYVRGDSYEQYF.

This clonotype showed up just a few times. The chain is built from TRBV14 and TRBJ2-1; D is unresolved. CDR1 is SGHDN and CDR2 is FVKESK in the germline V gene. The CDR3 is 14 amino acids. With 1 base removed from V and 6 bases from J, the gap between germline ends came to 10 bases. CDR3 bases: TGTGCCAGCAGCCAAGGAGTATGGTCCAATGAGCAGTTCTTC. This gives the protein CASSQGVWSNEQFF.

This clonotype was detected a few times. V and J are TRBV2 and TRBJ1-5, with D perhaps matching TRBD1 (5 bases). The length of the CDR3 is 14 residues. Trimming took off 5 bases at V and 2 bases at J, with 10 bases between the two ends. The germline gives CDR1 SNHLY, CDR2 FYNNEI. CDR3: CASSLDRRNQPQHF. The CDR3 DNA follows: TGTGCCAGCAGTCTCGACAGACGCAATCAGCCCCAGCATTTT.

The CDR3 DNA reads TGTGCCAGCAGCCCCAGGGGACAGAATAATCAGCCCCAGCATTTT. Its protein product is CASSPRGQNNQPQHF. The chain carries TRBV3-1 and TRBJ1-5; 7 bases are a match to TRBD1. V dropped 4 bases and J dropped 4; count of bases not matched to a gene: 7. Germline CDR1 is LGHDT and CDR2 is YNNKEL (reference sequence). The CDR3 is made up of 15 amino acids.

The rearrangement links TRBV29-1 to TRBJ2-3; 7 bases map to TRBD1. The V gene end was trimmed by 7 bases and the J gene end by 2 bases; junction bases not matched to a gene: 6. This CDR3 region has 13 residues. CDR1 and CDR2 (germline): SQVTM, ANQGSEA. The CDR3 coding sequence is TGCAGCGCTGGGGGACAGCACACAGATACGCAGTATTTT. Amino acids: CSAGGQHTDTQYF.

The chain employs TRBV3-1 and TRBJ2-2; D not resolved. Germline CDR1 is LGHDT and CDR2 is YNNKEL (reference sequence). Trimming removed 3 bases at V and 6 bases at J, with 8 bases between. This CDR3 contains 13 residues. In DNA form, the CDR3 reads TGTGCCAGCAGCCAGTATAAATCCGGGGAGCTGTTTTTT. It codes for CASSQYKSGELFF.

This clonotype has at least ten counts. J is TRBJ2-7 and V is TRBV7-6; 7 bases are shared with TRBD2. In germline, CDR1 is SGHVS, CDR2 FNYEAQ. The junction had 8 bases not matched to a gene; V was cut back by 0 bases and J by 6 bases. The CDR3 is made up of 15 amino acids. As DNA, the CDR3 is TGTGCCAGCAGCTTAGCGGGAGGGCATCTTACCGAGCAGTACTTC. This codes for CASSLAGGHLTEQYF.

Many counts were recorded for this clonotype. CDR3 DNA: TGTGCCAGCAGCCAAGGACCCGAACTAGTTCATGAGCAGTTCTTC. Protein sequence: CASSQGPELVHEQFF. The chain recombines TRBV11-2 with TRBJ2-1; a possible D gene is TRBD2 (5 bases). V gave up 5 bases and J gave up 8 bases, with 19 bases separating them. The CDR3 is 15 amino acids. Germline CDR1 SGHAT, CDR2 FQNNGV.

This clonotype was detected only a few times. The chain combines TRBV30 with TRBJ1-1, with D possibly matching TRBD1 (5 bases). CDR3 length: 13 amino acids. Per the germline V gene, CDR1 is GTSNPN and CDR2 is SVGIG (reference sequence). With 5 bases removed from V and 6 bases from J, the gap between germline ends came to 16 bases. The CDR3 protein is CAWAGVGRAEAFF. CDR3 nucleotide sequence: TGTGCCTGGGCGGGGGTAGGGAGAGCTGAAGCTTTCTTT.

In its sample, this clonotype was seen many times. The CDR3 is CASSGPLPGDQPQHF. CDR3 in DNA: TGTGCCAGCAGTGGACCCTTACCCGGGGATCAGCCCCAGCATTTT. The chain couples TRBV6-1 to TRBJ1-5, with D hard to call. In germline, CDR1 is MNHNS, CDR2 SASEGT. The V and J ends lost 4 bases and 5 bases respectively, with 15 bases between them. This CDR3 is 15 amino acids long.

V and J are TRBV7-6 and TRBJ2-2; D gene ambiguous. CDR1 and CDR2 from the germline V gene are SGHVS and FNYEAQ. The CDR3 runs to 13 residues. The V gene lost 5 bases and the J gene lost 1 base, with 5 bases spanning the gap. The CDR3 DNA reads as TGTGCCAGCAGCATACTGAACACCGGGGAGCTGTTTTTT. Protein: CASSILNTGELFF.

This clonotype was observed many times. This chain joins TRBV3-1 and TRBJ2-1; D is possibly TRBD2 (5 bases). Germline V gene lookup returns CDR1 LGHDT and CDR2 YNNKEL (reference sequence). This CDR3 has 14 residues. V was clipped by 5 bases and J by 2 bases, with 10 bases between them. The CDR3 protein is CASSSLGTYNEQFF. Here the CDR3 DNA reads TGTGCCAGCAGCTCACTAGGGACCTACAATGAGCAGTTCTTC.

This clonotype appeared many times. The chain links TRBV6-5 to TRBJ2-3, with a possible D match to TRBD2 (6 bases). Germline CDR1 is MNHEY and CDR2 is SVGAGI. The V and J ends lost 5 bases and 0 bases respectively, with 15 bases between them. This CDR3 is 16 amino acids long. The CDR3 loop is CASSPPGLTSTDTQYF. DNA of the CDR3: TGTGCCAGCAGTCCGCCGGGACTCACTAGCACAGATACGCAGTATTTT.

This clonotype was recorded many times. As DNA, the CDR3 is TGTGCCTGGAGTTCCCGCGGGGACGGTAGAAAACTGTTTTTT. This encodes CAWSSRGDGRKLFF. This chain links TRBV30 with TRBJ1-4; possible D gene TRBD1, 5 bases. The V gene's germline CDR1 is GTSNPN and CDR2 SVGIG (reference sequence). The CDR3 length is 14 residues. Between the trimmed V and J ends, which lost 2 bases and 10 bases, there was a span of 17 bases.

This clonotype appeared many times. CDR3: CATTGTSSGETDTQYF. The CDR3, as DNA: TGTGCCACCACCGGGACTAGCTCTGGGGAGACAGATACGCAGTATTTT. The gene calls are TRBV10-3 and TRBJ2-3, with 9 bases lining up with TRBD2. V lost 10 bases, J lost 3 bases, and 14 bases stayed unmatched. The CDR3 sequence is 16 residues long. CDR1 is ENHRY and CDR2 is SYGVKD in the germline V gene.

This clonotype appeared many times. The chain is built from TRBV29-1 and TRBJ2-1; D is ambiguous. The germline CDR1 and CDR2 sequences are SQVTM and ANQGSEA. Trimming pared 0 bases from V and 7 bases from J, leaving 7 bases between. The CDR3 runs to 12 residues. The DNA of the CDR3 is TGCAGCGTTGAAGACTTCCCAAATGAGCAGTTCTTC. This sequence encodes CSVEDFPNEQFF.

Many counts were recorded for this clonotype. The chain employs TRBV20-1 and TRBJ1-2; D unclear. The CDR3 has 14 amino acids. V was shortened by 0 bases and J by 4 bases, with 12 bases between the two germline ends. CDR1 and CDR2 from the germline V gene are DFQATT and SNEGSKA (reference sequence). CDR3 nucleotides: TGCAGTGCTAGAGATCTTCGGGGTGGCTATGGCTACACCTTC. Protein: CSARDLRGGYGYTF.